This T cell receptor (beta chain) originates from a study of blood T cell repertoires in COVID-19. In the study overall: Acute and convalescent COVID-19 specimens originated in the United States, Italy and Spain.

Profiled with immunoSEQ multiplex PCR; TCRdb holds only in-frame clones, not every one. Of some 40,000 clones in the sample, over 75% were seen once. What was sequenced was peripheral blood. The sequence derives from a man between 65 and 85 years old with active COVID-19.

CDR3 DNA sequence: TGTGCCAGTAGTCCCGGACAGGTGTGGAACATTCAGTACTTC. Translating gives CASSPGQVWNIQYF. The rearrangement links TRBV19 to TRBJ2-4, with 7 bases identical to TRBD1. Trimming at V came to 5 bases and at J to 7 bases, leaving 8 bases not matched to a gene. CDR1 and CDR2 (germline): LNHDA, SQIVND (reference sequence). The CDR3 consists of 14 residues.